These 12 T cell receptor beta chains came from one sample sequenced in a study of blood T cell repertoires in COVID-19. TCRdb's copy holds only in-frame clones and misses some; the assay was immunoSEQ multiplex PCR. This sample has roughly 190,000 clones, with roughly three quarters found just once. Sequenced sample: peripheral blood. These receptors came from a woman aged 50 to 60 with active or convalescent COVID-19.

The V gene is TRBV5-5, the J gene TRBJ2-1, with D possibly being TRBD1 (5 bases). Per the germline V gene, CDR1 is SGHKS and CDR2 is YYEKEE (reference sequence). This CDR3 is built from 13 residues. V shed 4 bases and J shed 7 bases, with 12 bases lying between them. The CDR3 DNA is TGTGCCAGCAGCATGCTTGGACAAAATGAGCAGTTCTTC. Translation: CASSMLGQNEQFF.

The J gene is TRBJ1-1, the V gene TRBV5-5, with a tentative D call TRBD1 (6 bases). V lost 2 bases, J lost 5 bases, and 10 bases lay in between. The CDR3 totals 13 residues. CDR1 and CDR2 (germline): SGHKS, YYEKEE (reference sequence). CDR3 protein: CASSFSQGTEAFF. In DNA, the CDR3 is TGTGCCAGCAGCTTTTCCCAGGGGACTGAAGCTTTCTTT.

This chain uses TRBV11-1 with TRBJ2-7; a possible D gene is TRBD1 (6 bases). CDR1 is SGHAT and CDR2 is FQDESV in the germline V gene (reference sequence). The CDR3 length is 15 residues. Trimming shortened V by 3 bases and J by 4 bases, and 16 bases separated the two germline ends. This CDR3 is CASSFSHAGAYEQYF. In nucleotides, the CDR3 is TGTGCCAGCAGCTTTTCTCACGCAGGGGCGTACGAGCAGTACTTC.

V usage is TRBV4-3 and J usage is TRBJ2-7, with 8 bases that match TRBD1. V dropped 3 bases and J dropped 3; count of bases not matched to a gene: 7. Per the germline V gene, CDR1 is LGHNA and CDR2 is YSLEER. The CDR3 sequence is 15 residues long. The CDR3, as DNA: TGCGCCAGCAGCCACGCTTCTACAGGGGGCTACGAGCAGTACTTC. It encodes CASSHASTGGYEQYF.

The V call is TRBV19, the J call TRBJ2-3; 11 bases fit TRBD2. Trimming at V came to 7 bases and at J to 2 bases, leaving 5 bases not matched to a gene. This CDR3 has 15 residues. CDR1 and CDR2 from the germline V gene are LNHDA and SQIVND (reference sequence). The CDR3 spells CASTILAGATDTQYF. CDR3 bases: TGTGCCAGTACCATACTAGCGGGGGCCACAGATACGCAGTATTTT. The complete variable domain, with remaining parts taken from reference TRBV19 and TRBJ2-3, reads DGGITQSPKYLFRKEGQNVTLSCEQNLNHDAMYWYRQDPGQGLRLIYYSQIVNDFQKGDIAEGYSVSREKKESFPLTVTSAQKNPTAFYLCASTILAGATDTQYFGPGTRLTVL.

The rearrangement joins TRBV20-1 to TRBJ2-1; D is perhaps TRBD2 (5 bases). V dropped 2 bases and J dropped 8 bases, with 7 bases sitting between them. Looked up from germline, CDR1 is DFQATT and CDR2 is SNEGSKA (reference sequence). There are 11 residues in the CDR3. CDR3 bases: TGCAGTGCTAGACCTAGCTATGAGCAGTTCTTC. It is translated as CSARPSYEQFF.

This clone came up a few times. The chain joins TRBV30 to TRBJ1-2; 9 bases align to TRBD1. Per the germline V gene, CDR1 is GTSNPN and CDR2 is SVGIG (reference sequence). The V segment lost 4 bases and the J segment 0 bases; nucleotides outside the gene matches: 3. This CDR3 has 14 amino acids. CDR3 region: CAWIDRGANYGYTF. CDR3 bases: TGTGCCTGGATTGACAGGGGGGCTAACTATGGCTACACCTTC.

V usage is TRBV7-2 and J usage is TRBJ2-5; 9 bases match TRBD2. Germline trimming cut 3 bases from V and 3 bases from J; bases unmatched to any gene: 8. CDR1 is SGHTA and CDR2 is FQGNSA in the germline V gene. The CDR3 runs 16 residues. The CDR3 loop is CASSLGLAGGEETQYF. CDR3 nucleotides: TGTGCCAGCAGCTTGGGACTCGCGGGGGGGGAAGAGACCCAGTACTTC.

The rearrangement uses TRBV5-1 and TRBJ2-1, with a possible D match to TRBD1 (6 bases). The ends were cut back, 4 bases at V and 9 bases at J, with 14 bases in the middle. This CDR3 region has 13 residues. In germline, CDR1 is SGHRS, CDR2 YFSETQ. CDR3 residues: CASSRIGGTEQFF. CDR3 bases: TGCGCCAGCAGCCGCATAGGGGGAACTGAGCAGTTCTTC.

The chain links TRBV7-9 to TRBJ2-1, with 14 bases identical to TRBD2. With V trimmed by 5 bases and J by 6 bases, 3 bases remained unmatched. CDR1 and CDR2 (germline): SEHNR, FQNEAQ (reference sequence). The CDR3 has 15 amino acids. CDR3 DNA sequence: TGTGCCAGCAGCCTCGGACTAGCGGGGGGCAATGAGCAGTTCTTC. Translated, it gives CASSLGLAGGNEQFF.

The chain uses TRBV7-6 and TRBJ2-1; 10 nucleotides align to TRBD2. Germline values: CDR1 SGHVS, CDR2 FNYEAQ. CDR3 length: 14 amino acids. Losses at the gene ends were 4 bases for V and 7 bases for J; bases not matched to a gene: 4. The CDR3 DNA is TGTGCCAGCAGCTACCCTAGCGGGAGAAATGAGCAGTTCTTC. It translates to CASSYPSGRNEQFF.

This rearrangement joins TRBV7-8 to TRBJ2-1; D is possibly TRBD2 (5 bases). V was clipped by 3 bases and J by 10 bases, with 10 bases between them. Germline assignment: CDR1 SGHVS and CDR2 FQNEAQ. CDR3 length equals 12 residues. This chain's CDR3 is CASSFGLVEQFF. The DNA of the CDR3 is TGTGCCAGCAGCTTCGGACTGGTAGAGCAGTTCTTC.